The 2 T cell receptor beta chains below come from one sample, sequenced in a study of blood T cell repertoires in COVID-19. Sequencing used immunoSEQ multiplex PCR; TCRdb keeps in-frame clones, though not all of them. This table has under 250,000 clones, roughly 84% appearing once. The sequenced sample was peripheral blood. The receptors come from a man aged 45-60 years with active or convalescent COVID-19.

V gene TRBV25-1 combines with J gene TRBJ1-4; tentative D call: TRBD1 (5 bases). The CDR3 runs to 15 residues. The V end was cut by 1 base, the J end by 2 bases, with 8 bases between. Germline CDR1 MGHDK, CDR2 SYGVNS. The CDR3 protein is CASSEWRGTNEKLFF. For the CDR3, the DNA is TGTGCCAGCAGTGAATGGAGGGGCACTAATGAAAAACTGTTTTTT.

The chain combines TRBV14 with TRBJ1-1; TRBD1 matches 8 bases. CDR3 size: 16 residues. V gave up 4 bases and J gave up 4 bases; unmatched junction bases: 11. Per the germline V gene, CDR1 is SGHDN and CDR2 is FVKESK. CDR3 protein: CASSPFKSTGGTEAFF. CDR3 coding DNA: TGTGCCAGCAGCCCTTTTAAGTCCACAGGGGGCACTGAAGCTTTCTTT.